The clone carrying this TCR beta chain was recorded at least ten times. Its antigen is still unknown. This specimen belongs to a study of regulatory T cells in long-lasting Graves disease. Study summary: Freshly diagnosed Graves' patients had used antithyroid drugs for under 3 months. Study-level points and caveats: Persistent disease was associated with favored TRBV28 usage and with favored use of TRBJ1-2 and TRBJ2-5. TCR diversity was lower in persistent than newly diagnosed Graves' disease.

V was clipped by 0 bases and J by 4 bases; unmatched bases: 2. Germline V CDR1 and CDR2: SGHNT, YYREEE (reference sequence). The CDR3 has 14 residues. For TCR beta, libraries came from iRepertoire HTBI primers and Arm-PCR of CDR3 regions. From the multiplex PCR reads, TCRdb called clonotypes with MiXCR, one entry per CDR3 protein. The top ten hold approximately 20% of the sample, which has over 200,000 distinct CDR3 sequences, about 18% seen once. Noted time point: newly diagnosed GD, antithyroid drugs for less than 3 months. There was RNA extracted from PBMCs, and the TCR library was made from it. The TCR was taken from a female donor with Graves disease. The material sequenced was peripheral blood mononuclear cells (PBMCs), taken at new diagnosis, from a patient treated with antithyroid drugs. The gene calls are TRBV5-4 and TRBJ2-5; 8 nucleotides agree with TRBD1. CDR3 in amino acids: CASSLEQGGETQYF. The CDR3 coding sequence is TGTGCCAGCAGCTTGGAACAGGGGGGAGAGACCCAGTACTTC.